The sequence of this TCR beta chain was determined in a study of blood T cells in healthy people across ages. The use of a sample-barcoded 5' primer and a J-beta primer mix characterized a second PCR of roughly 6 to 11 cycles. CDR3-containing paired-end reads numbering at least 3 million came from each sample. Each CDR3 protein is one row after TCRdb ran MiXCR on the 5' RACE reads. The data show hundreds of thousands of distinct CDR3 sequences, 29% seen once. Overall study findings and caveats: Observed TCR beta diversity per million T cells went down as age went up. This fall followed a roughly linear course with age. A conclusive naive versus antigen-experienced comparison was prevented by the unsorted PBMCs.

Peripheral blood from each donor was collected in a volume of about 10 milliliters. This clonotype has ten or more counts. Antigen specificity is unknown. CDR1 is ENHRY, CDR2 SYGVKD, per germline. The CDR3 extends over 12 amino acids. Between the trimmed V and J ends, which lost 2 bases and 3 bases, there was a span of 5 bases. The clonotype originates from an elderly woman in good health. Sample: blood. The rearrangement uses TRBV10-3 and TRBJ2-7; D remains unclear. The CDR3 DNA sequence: TGTGCCATCAGTGAGGCAGTCTACGAGCAGTACTTC. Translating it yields CAISEAVYEQYF.